A single sample is the source of the 16 T cell receptor beta chains below, sequenced in a study of blood T cell repertoires in COVID-19. TCRdb keeps only in-frame clones here, not all; method: immunoSEQ multiplex PCR. The sample shows 300,000 to 400,000 clones, approximately 86% of them seen only once. The sequenced sample was peripheral blood. The receptors here all came from a man aged 25-40 years with COVID-19, enrolled during active disease.

This chain uses TRBV4-1 with TRBJ1-5, with D perhaps matching TRBD1 (5 bases). The V end was cut by 0 bases, the J end by 5 bases, with 14 bases between. CDR1 and CDR2 from the germline V gene are MGHRA and YSYEKL. The CDR3 consists of 16 residues. Here the CDR3 DNA reads TGCGCCAGCAGCCAAGATATGAGGGGCGGGGATCAGCCCCAGCATTTT. The encoded protein is CASSQDMRGGDQPQHF.

The chain is built from TRBV28 and TRBJ2-2; D is unresolved. The V gene lost 8 bases and the J gene lost 1 base, with 5 bases spanning the gap. CDR3 length: 12 residues. Germline-derived CDR1 and CDR2 are MDHEN and SYDVKM. In DNA form, the CDR3 reads TGTGCCAGCCCCGGGAACACCGGGGAGCTGTTTTTT. It codes for CASPGNTGELFF.

This clone was detected a few times. The chain is built from TRBV3-1 (or the pseudogene TRBV3-2) and TRBJ1-6, with TRBD1 as a possible D gene (5 bases). Germline V gene lookup returns CDR1 LGHDT and CDR2 YNNKEL (reference sequence). The CDR3 covers 16 residues. The V and J ends lost 4 bases and 5 bases respectively, with 15 bases between them. DNA of the CDR3: TGTGCCAGCAGCCCTACCGGGGGAGGGAATAATTCACCCCTCCACTTT. Protein: CASSPTGGGNNSPLHF.

V is TRBV19 and J is TRBJ2-7; 10 bases map to TRBD1. The CDR3 length is 15 residues. Unmatched junction bases numbered 6, after V lost 3 bases and J lost 4 bases. From germline, CDR1 is LNHDA and CDR2 SQIVND (reference sequence). The CDR3 is CASSMGQGMVYEQYF. DNA of the CDR3: TGTGCCAGTAGTATGGGACAGGGGATGGTGTACGAGCAGTACTTC.

V usage is TRBV9 and J usage is TRBJ2-7; TRBD2 agrees at 12 bases. Per the germline V gene, CDR1 is SGDLS and CDR2 is YYNGEE. Trimming at V came to 3 bases and at J to 5 bases, leaving 12 bases not matched to a gene. The CDR3 has 17 residues. The CDR3 here is CASSDGASGGALDEQYF. In DNA form, the CDR3 reads TGTGCCAGCAGCGACGGGGCTAGCGGGGGGGCCCTCGACGAGCAGTACTTC.

V and J are TRBV6-2 or TRBV6-3 and TRBJ2-4, with 7 bases lining up with TRBD2. Looked up from germline, CDR1 is MNHEY and CDR2 is SVGEGT. CDR3 length: 14 residues. The V gene end was trimmed by 2 bases and the J gene end by 8 bases; junction bases not matched to a gene: 6. CDR3 sequence reads: CASSYSGVGDIQYF. In DNA, the CDR3 is TGTGCCAGCAGTTACAGCGGGGTAGGGGACATTCAGTACTTC.

CDR3 nucleotide sequence: TGTGCCTGGAGTCGTGACTTAAACTATGGCTACACCTTC. It encodes CAWSRDLNYGYTF. The chain has TRBV30 and TRBJ1-2; D ambiguous. In germline, CDR1 is GTSNPN, CDR2 SVGIG (reference sequence). The CDR3 is made up of 13 amino acids. The V end was cut by 2 bases, the J end by 2 bases, with 9 bases between. Variable domain in full (rest from reference TRBV30 and TRBJ1-2): SQTIHQWPATLVQPVGSPLSLECTVEGTSNPNLYWYRQAAGRGLQLLFYSVGIGQISSEVPQNLSASRPQDRQFILSSKKLLLSDSGFYLCAWSRDLNYGYTFGSGTRLTVV.

This chain connects TRBV7-3 to TRBJ1-1; possible D gene TRBD1, 5 bases. The CDR3 is made up of 15 amino acids. Trimming stripped 5 bases from V and 4 bases from J, with 17 bases between. Germline lookup yields CDR1 SGHTA and CDR2 FQGTGA. CDR3 residues: CASSRMAGLITEAFF. The CDR3 coding sequence is TGTGCCAGCAGCCGGATGGCAGGGTTAATCACTGAAGCTTTCTTT.

The chain carries TRBV6-5 and TRBJ2-6, with D perhaps TRBD1 (6 bases). From germline, CDR1 is MNHEY and CDR2 SVGAGI. Trimming took 4 bases from V and 4 from J, leaving 11 bases between them. The CDR3 totals 15 residues. This CDR3 is CASSFTGTGANVLTF. CDR3 nucleotide sequence: TGTGCCAGCAGTTTCACAGGGACAGGGGCCAACGTCCTGACTTTC.

V usage is TRBV5-1 and J usage is TRBJ2-3; weak D call: TRBD2 (6 bases). CDR1 is SGHRS, CDR2 YFSETQ, per germline. The V end was cut by 7 bases, the J end by 3 bases, with 12 bases between. CDR3 length: 13 residues. Here the CDR3 DNA reads TGCGCCAGCCAGGGAGGCGGTACAGATACGCAGTATTTT. Translating it yields CASQGGGTDTQYF.

In this sample, this clone turned up once. Other DNA variants within this sample encode the same CDR3. The chain is built from TRBV7-9 and TRBJ1-6, with D hard to call. CDR3 length equals 13 residues. CDR1 is SEHNR, CDR2 FQNEAQ, per germline (reference sequence). Trimming pared 8 bases from V and 5 bases from J, leaving 10 bases between. The CDR3 region has the DNA TGTGCCAGCCGTACTAGGGATAATTCACCCCTCCACTTT. The encoded protein is CASRTRDNSPLHF.

The V and J genes are TRBV15 and TRBJ2-3; 7 nucleotides line up with TRBD1. The CDR3 has 17 residues. The V segment lost 4 bases and the J segment 0 bases; nucleotides outside the gene matches: 10. Germline values: CDR1 LNHNV, CDR2 YYDKDF (reference sequence). The CDR3 loop reads CATSIIHYRGSTDTQYF. The CDR3, as DNA: TGTGCCACCAGCATAATACACTACAGGGGTAGCACAGATACGCAGTATTTT.

This clone was counted between two and nine times. The V and J genes are TRBV15 and TRBJ1-2, with TRBD1 matching over 10 bases. Germline V lookup: CDR1 LNHNV, CDR2 YYDKDF (reference sequence). The V gene end was trimmed by 4 bases and the J gene end by 4 bases; junction bases not matched to a gene: 3. CDR3 length equals 14 residues. CDR3 loop: CATSTGQGPYGYTF. CDR3 DNA: TGTGCCACCAGCACGGGACAGGGGCCCTATGGCTACACCTTC.

The V and J genes are TRBV6-6 and TRBJ1-2; the D gene is possibly TRBD1 (5 bases). This CDR3 region has 14 residues. V lost 5 bases and J lost 4, with 14 bases in between. The V gene's germline CDR1 is MNHNY and CDR2 SVGAGI (reference sequence). CDR3 region: CASSTRGTAYGYTF. The DNA for the CDR3 is TGTGCCAGCAGTACCCGGGGGACGGCCTATGGCTACACCTTC.

This chain links TRBV19 with TRBJ2-7, with D perhaps TRBD1 (5 bases). This CDR3 region has 13 residues. CDR1 and CDR2 from the germline V gene are LNHDA and SQIVND (reference sequence). Trimming pared 5 bases from V and 2 bases from J, leaving 10 bases between. The CDR3 loop reads CASSSRETYEQYF. The DNA of the CDR3 is TGTGCCAGTAGTTCCAGGGAAACCTACGAGCAGTACTTC.

The sample holds one count of this clone. This chain uses TRBV28 with TRBJ2-1; TRBD2 might be the D (5 bases). Germline V lookup: CDR1 MDHEN, CDR2 SYDVKM. The CDR3 consists of 15 residues. V was pared by 5 bases and J by 4 bases, with 15 bases between. CDR3 sequence (DNA): TGTGCCAGCAGTCCTCCTCCCGGGGAGTACAATGAGCAGTTCTTC. Residues: CASSPPPGEYNEQFF.